What follows describes a single TCR beta chain. Methods used by the authors: Estimation of nucleated cell counts relied on the amplification of reference gene primers. This table comes from immunoSEQ multiplex PCR, and its TCRdb copy is limited to in-frame clones, with some not included. The V and J calls and clone size come from that table; D and trimming were worked out from the DNA. Of 350,000 to 400,000 clones listed, approximately 84% are singletons. The age range of participants was about 18 to 89 years, with residence in under 25 US areas. This record belongs to a study of blood T cell repertoires in COVID-19. Germline trimming cut 7 bases from V and 4 bases from J; bases unmatched to any gene: 5. Germline CDR1 is MDHEN and CDR2 is SYDVKM. The CDR3 runs to 14 residues.

The sequence was collected from a woman in her thirties who had recovered from COVID-19. Sequencing was carried out using PBMCs or T cells enriched from blood (not recorded which). The chain is built from TRBV28 and TRBJ2-7; TRBD2 matches at 12 bases. Here the CDR3 DNA reads TGTGCCAGCACTCTAGCGGGAGGGGAATACGAGCAGTACTTC. Encoded protein: CASTLAGGEYEQYF. Together with reference TRBV28 and TRBJ2-7, the CDR3 gives the full variable domain: DVKVTQSSRYLVKRTGEKVFLECVQDMDHENMFWYRQDPGLGLRLIYFSYDVKMKEKGDIPEGYSVSREKKERFSLILESASTNQTSMYLCASTLAGGEYEQYFGPGTRLTVT.